The rows below give T cell receptor beta chains drawn from one sample of a study of cytomegalovirus exposure and HLA in healthy donors. Method: immunoSEQ multiplex PCR; TCRdb's copy keeps in-frame clones and lacks some. Here the sample spans approximately 190,000 clones, 82% being singletons. Sequencing was performed on PBMCs. Receptors originate from a boy aged 2 to 10 in good health and CMV-seronegative. Both conserved end residues are part of each CDR3. D genes are given only for firm matches. A row's size may be missing; if present it is once, few, many or a size class.

TRBD1	TRBV6-5	TRBJ2-7	.	TGTGCCAGCAGCCGGACAGGGGGCTACGACGAGCAGTACTTC	CASSRTGGYDEQYF
.	TRBV7-9	TRBJ2-7	.	TGTGCCAGCAGCTTAGATGAGGGCCCCTACGAGCAGTACTTC	CASSLDEGPYEQYF
.	TRBV7-6	TRBJ1-2	.	TGTGCCAGCAGCTCGGACAGAGATGGCTACACCTTC	CASSSDRDGYTF
.	TRBV5-1	TRBJ2-5	.	TGCGCCAGCAGTCTTAGGGGGGGGAACCAAGAGACCCAGTACTTC	CASSLRGGNQETQYF
.	TRBV7-2	TRBJ2-7	.	TGTGCCAGCAGCCCCCGAGCCCCCTACGAGCAGTACTTC	CASSPRAPYEQYF
TRBD1	TRBV7-3	TRBJ1-1	.	TGTGCCAGCAGCAGGGACAGGGGGCCGGACACTGAAGCTTTCTTT	CASSRDRGPDTEAFF
.	TRBV6-5	TRBJ2-3	.	TGTGCCACACCAGGGGTCCACCTCTCCACAGATACGCAGTATTTT	CATPGVHLSTDTQYF
.	TRBV6-6	TRBJ1-2	.	TGTGCCAGCAGCACCCCGGACGGGACACATGGCTACACCTTC	CASSTPDGTHGYTF
.	TRBV7-2	TRBJ2-1	.	TGTGCCAGCAGCTTAGCTGCGGCTGACCCTACCTGCGATGAGCAGTTCTTC	CASSLAAADPTCDEQFF
.	TRBV7-9	TRBJ1-6	.	TGTGCCAGCAGCTTGATGGGGGGGAATTCACCCCTCCACTTT	CASSLMGGNSPLHF
TRBD2	TRBV9	TRBJ2-3	.	TGTGCCAGCAGCGAGGGACTAGCGAGCACAGATACGCAGTATTTT	CASSEGLASTDTQYF
TRBD1	TRBV5-1	TRBJ2-7	once	TGCGCCAGCAGCACCCTGGGACAGTCACCCCCTTACCCCACCTACGAGCAGTACTTC	CASSTLGQSPPYPTYEQYF
TRBD2	TRBV5-1	TRBJ2-1	.	TGCGCCAGCAGCTTCGGGACTAGCGGGGGGGCCGGTCTCTACAATGAGCAGTTCTTC	CASSFGTSGGAGLYNEQFF
TRBD1	TRBV5-4	TRBJ2-7	few	TGTGCCAGCAGACCTGGACAGGGCTTCTACGAGCAGTACTTC	CASRPGQGFYEQYF
.	TRBV19	TRBJ1-2	.	TGTGCCAGTAGCCCCCTCGGCAGGGAAGGAGAAGGCTACACCTTC	CASSPLGREGEGYTF
TRBD2	TRBV9	TRBJ2-7	.	TGTGCCAGCAGCGCCGGACTGTCGGTTAGCGGGGCTCCCCTCTACGAGCAGTACTTC	CASSAGLSVSGAPLYEQYF
TRBD1	TRBV7-9	TRBJ1-1	.	TGTGCCAGCAGCCCGGAAGGGGGCAGGAACACTGAAGCTTTCTTT	CASSPEGGRNTEAFF
TRBD2	TRBV5-6	TRBJ2-3	.	TGTGCCAGCAGCTTGGCCTCGACTAGCGGTAGTACAGATACGCAGTATTTT	CASSLASTSGSTDTQYF
TRBD2	TRBV7-2	TRBJ2-3	.	TGTGCCAGCAGCTTACTGGTAGCGGGGGAATCCACAGATACGCAGTATTTT	CASSLLVAGESTDTQYF
.	TRBV10-3	TRBJ2-5	.	TGTGCCATCAGTCGGGACTTGGAGACCCAGTACTTC	CAISRDLETQYF
TRBD2	TRBV19	TRBJ2-7	.	TGTGCCAGTAGTCCAACTAGCGGGATCACCTACGAGCAGTACTTC	CASSPTSGITYEQYF
TRBD2	TRBV6-5	TRBJ2-1	.	TGTGCCATTCTAGCGGGGCCCACTAACAATGAGCAGTTCTTC	CAILAGPTNNEQFF
TRBD2	TRBV4-2	TRBJ2-5	.	TGTGCCAGCAGCCAAGATCCCTCGAGGACTAGCGGGGGGGCAGAGACCCAGTACTTC	CASSQDPSRTSGGAETQYF
.	TRBV5-1	TRBJ2-5	.	TGCGCCAGCAGCTTGGCCTCCCGGGAGACCCAGTACTTC	CASSLASRETQYF
.	TRBV7-2	TRBJ1-2	.	TGTGCCAGCAGCCGGGAGATGGGGCTTAACTATGGCTACACCTTC	CASSREMGLNYGYTF
TRBD1	TRBV7-7	TRBJ2-5	.	TGTGCTAGCAGCCCGACCGGGACAGAGGAGACCCAGTACTTC	CASSPTGTEETQYF
TRBD1	TRBV7-9	TRBJ1-1	.	TGTGCCAGCAGCCCACAGGGGTCTGAAGCTTTCTTT	CASSPQGSEAFF
TRBD2	TRBV7-9	TRBJ2-3	.	TGTGCCAGCAGCTTATTCGCGACTAGCGCAGATACGCAGTATTTT	CASSLFATSADTQYF
.	TRBV7-8	TRBJ1-4	.	TGTGCCAGCAGCTTAGTGGGAGGGGGTCTTGAAAAACTGTTTTTT	CASSLVGGGLEKLFF
TRBD1	TRBV9	TRBJ2-1	.	TGTGCCAGCAGCACCCGACAGGGACCTTACAATGAGCAGTTCTTC	CASSTRQGPYNEQFF
TRBD1	TRBV6-1	TRBJ1-5	.	TGTGCCAGCAGTTCGGACAGGGCGATTCAGCCCCAGCATTTT	CASSSDRAIQPQHF
TRBD2	TRBV7-9	TRBJ2-7	.	TGTGCCAGCAGCGATAATAGCGGGGGGGCCTCTTACGGCTACGAGCAGTACTTC	CASSDNSGGASYGYEQYF
TRBD1	TRBV7-2	TRBJ1-6	.	TGTGCCAGCAGCTTGGACAGGGGAAGATCCCTCCACTTT	CASSLDRGRSLHF
.	TRBV13	TRBJ2-6	once	TGTGCCAGCAGCGTACAAAGCTCTGGGGCCAACGTCCTGACTTTC	CASSVQSSGANVLTF
TRBD1	TRBV2	TRBJ2-5	.	TGTGCCAGCAGACCCGGGACAGAAATAGAGACCCAGTACTTC	CASRPGTEIETQYF
.	TRBV2	TRBJ1-5	once	TGTGCCAGCAGACCGGGGAGGGCAGTAAATCAGCCCCAGCATTTT	CASRPGRAVNQPQHF
.	TRBV19	TRBJ2-3	.	TGTGCCAGTAGTATACGAATGGGCGGGGGCCCAGATACGCAGTATTTT	CASSIRMGGGPDTQYF
.	TRBV7-2	TRBJ2-3	.	TGTGCCAGCAGCTTTAGGGGGGGGGAAACAGATACGCAGTATTTT	CASSFRGGETDTQYF
.	TRBV18	TRBJ1-4	.	TGTGCCAGCTCACCACTTGGCGAAAAACTGTTTTTT	CASSPLGEKLFF
.	TRBV4-3	TRBJ1-4	.	TGCGCCAGCAGCCAAGAGGCAGGCCTTAATGAAAAACTGTTTTTT	CASSQEAGLNEKLFF
TRBD1	TRBV4-3	TRBJ2-1	.	TGCGCCAGCAGCCAAGCGAGGACAGGGGGCAACAATGAGCAGTTCTTC	CASSQARTGGNNEQFF
.	TRBV5-1	TRBJ2-7	.	TGCGCCAGCAGCTTGATCCAGGGGCGCTACGAGCAGTACTTC	CASSLIQGRYEQYF
.	TRBV6-6	TRBJ2-1	.	TGTGCCAGCAGTGGAGACCCATACAATGAGCAGTTCTTC	CASSGDPYNEQFF
TRBD1	TRBV29-1	TRBJ1-2	.	TGCAGCGTTAGGACAGGCGGGTATGGCTACACCTTC	CSVRTGGYGYTF
.	TRBV4-2	TRBJ2-7	.	TGTGCCAGCAGCCAAGGACAGTCAGCCTACGAGCAGTACTTC	CASSQGQSAYEQYF
TRBD1	TRBV11-1	TRBJ1-1	.	TGTGCCAGCAGCCCACCAGCCAGACAGGGGGCCACTGAAGCTTTCTTT	CASSPPARQGATEAFF
.	TRBV6-1	TRBJ1-2	.	TGTGCCAGCAGGGCCCAGTCCTATGGCTACACCTTC	CASRAQSYGYTF